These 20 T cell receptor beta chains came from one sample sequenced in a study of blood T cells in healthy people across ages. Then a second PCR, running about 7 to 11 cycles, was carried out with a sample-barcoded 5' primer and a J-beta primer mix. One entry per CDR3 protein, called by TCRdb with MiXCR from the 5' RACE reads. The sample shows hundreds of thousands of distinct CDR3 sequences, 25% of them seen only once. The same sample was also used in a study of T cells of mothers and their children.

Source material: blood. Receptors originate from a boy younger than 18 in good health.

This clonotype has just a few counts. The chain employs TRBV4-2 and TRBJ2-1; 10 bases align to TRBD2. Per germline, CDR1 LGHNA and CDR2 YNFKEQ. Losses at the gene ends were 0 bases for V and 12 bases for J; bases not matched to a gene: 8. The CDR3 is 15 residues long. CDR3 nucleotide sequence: TGTGCCAGCAGCCAAGAACTTACTAGCGGGATAGGGCAGTTCTTC. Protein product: CASSQELTSGIGQFF.

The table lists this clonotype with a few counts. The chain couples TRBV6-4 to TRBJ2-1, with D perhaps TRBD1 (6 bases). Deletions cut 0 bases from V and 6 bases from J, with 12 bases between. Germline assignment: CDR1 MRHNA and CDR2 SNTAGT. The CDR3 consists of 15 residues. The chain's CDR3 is CASSDSEQGGNEQFF. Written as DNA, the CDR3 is TGTGCCAGCAGTGACTCTGAACAGGGTGGCAATGAGCAGTTCTTC.

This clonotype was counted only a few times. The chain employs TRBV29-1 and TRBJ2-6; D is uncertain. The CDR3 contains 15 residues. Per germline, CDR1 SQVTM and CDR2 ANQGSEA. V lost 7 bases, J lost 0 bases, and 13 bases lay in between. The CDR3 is CSAKRLDSGANVLTF. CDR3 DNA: TGCAGCGCCAAACGATTAGACTCTGGGGCCAACGTCCTGACTTTC.

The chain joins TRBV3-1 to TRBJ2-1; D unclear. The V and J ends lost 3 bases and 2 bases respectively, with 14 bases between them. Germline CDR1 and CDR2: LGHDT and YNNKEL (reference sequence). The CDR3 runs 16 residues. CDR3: CASSQVLERPYNEQFF. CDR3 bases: TGTGCCAGCAGCCAGGTTCTGGAGAGGCCCTACAATGAGCAGTTCTTC.

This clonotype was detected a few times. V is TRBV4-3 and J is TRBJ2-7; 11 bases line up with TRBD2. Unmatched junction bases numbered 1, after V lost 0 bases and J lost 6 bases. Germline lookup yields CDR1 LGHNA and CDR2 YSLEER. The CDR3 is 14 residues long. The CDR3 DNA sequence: TGCGCCAGCAGCCAAGATGGGACTAGCGGCGAGCAGTACTTC. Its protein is CASSQDGTSGEQYF.

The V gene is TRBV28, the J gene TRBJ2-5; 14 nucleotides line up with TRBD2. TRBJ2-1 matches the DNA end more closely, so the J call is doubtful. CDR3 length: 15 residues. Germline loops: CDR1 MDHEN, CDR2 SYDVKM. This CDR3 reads CASSSGTSGRGEQFF. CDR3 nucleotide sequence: TGTGCCAGCAGTTCCGGGACTAGCGGGAGAGGTGAGCAGTTCTTC.

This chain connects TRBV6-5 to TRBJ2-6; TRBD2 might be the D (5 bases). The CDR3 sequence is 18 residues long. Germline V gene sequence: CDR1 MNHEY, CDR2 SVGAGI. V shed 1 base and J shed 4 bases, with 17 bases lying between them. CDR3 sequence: CASSYLNIGVEGANVLTF. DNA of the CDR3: TGTGCCAGCAGTTACTTAAACATCGGGGTTGAAGGGGCCAACGTCCTGACTTTC.

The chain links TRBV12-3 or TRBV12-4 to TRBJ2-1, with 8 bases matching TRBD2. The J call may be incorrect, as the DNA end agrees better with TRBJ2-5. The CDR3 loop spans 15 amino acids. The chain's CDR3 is CASTPGTSPIGTQYF. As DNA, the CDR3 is TGTGCCAGCACCCCTGGGACTAGTCCCATAGGGACCCAGTACTTC.

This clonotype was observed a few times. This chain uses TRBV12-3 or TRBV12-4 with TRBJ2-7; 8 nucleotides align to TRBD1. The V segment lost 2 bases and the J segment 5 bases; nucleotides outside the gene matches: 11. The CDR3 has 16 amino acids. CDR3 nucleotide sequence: TGTGCCAGCAGTTTACGGGGTGCAGGGGGCAAGGACGAGCAGTACTTC. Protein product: CASSLRGAGGKDEQYF.

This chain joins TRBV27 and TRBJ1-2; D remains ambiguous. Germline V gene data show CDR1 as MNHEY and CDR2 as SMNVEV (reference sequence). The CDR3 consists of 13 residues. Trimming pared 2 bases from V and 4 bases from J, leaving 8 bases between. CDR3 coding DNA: TGTGCCAGCAGTTTAACGGGGATCTATGGCTACACCTTC. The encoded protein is CASSLTGIYGYTF.

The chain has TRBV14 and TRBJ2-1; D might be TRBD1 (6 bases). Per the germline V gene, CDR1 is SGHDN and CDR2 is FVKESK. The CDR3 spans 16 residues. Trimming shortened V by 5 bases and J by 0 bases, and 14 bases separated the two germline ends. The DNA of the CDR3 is TGTGCCAGCAGCTTTCGACAGGTTAGCTCCTACAATGAGCAGTTCTTC. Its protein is CASSFRQVSSYNEQFF.

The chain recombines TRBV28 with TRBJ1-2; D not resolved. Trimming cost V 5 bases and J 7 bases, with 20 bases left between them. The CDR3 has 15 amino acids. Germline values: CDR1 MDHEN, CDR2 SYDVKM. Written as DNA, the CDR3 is TGTGCCAGCAGTCTCCCCCGCGACGGAGCGTTTGGCTACACCTTC. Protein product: CASSLPRDGAFGYTF.

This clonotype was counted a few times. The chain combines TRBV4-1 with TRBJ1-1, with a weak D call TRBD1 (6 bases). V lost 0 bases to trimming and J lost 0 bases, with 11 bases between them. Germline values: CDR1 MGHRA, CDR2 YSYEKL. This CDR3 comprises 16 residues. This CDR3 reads CASSQDLGAVNTEAFF. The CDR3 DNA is TGCGCCAGCAGCCAAGATTTGGGGGCCGTGAACACTGAAGCTTTCTTT.

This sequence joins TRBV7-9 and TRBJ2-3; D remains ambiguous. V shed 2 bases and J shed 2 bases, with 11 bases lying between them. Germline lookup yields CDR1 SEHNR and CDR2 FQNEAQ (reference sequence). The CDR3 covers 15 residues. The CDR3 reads CASSLSARLTDTQYF. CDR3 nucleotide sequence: TGTGCCAGCAGCTTATCTGCCCGACTCACAGATACGCAGTATTTT.

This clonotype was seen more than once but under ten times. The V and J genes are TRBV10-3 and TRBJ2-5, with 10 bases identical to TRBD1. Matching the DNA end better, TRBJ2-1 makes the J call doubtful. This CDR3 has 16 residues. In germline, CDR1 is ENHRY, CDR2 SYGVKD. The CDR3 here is CAISEPDRGQWNEQFF. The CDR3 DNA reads TGTGCCATCAGTGAGCCAGACAGGGGGCAGTGGAATGAGCAGTTCTTC.

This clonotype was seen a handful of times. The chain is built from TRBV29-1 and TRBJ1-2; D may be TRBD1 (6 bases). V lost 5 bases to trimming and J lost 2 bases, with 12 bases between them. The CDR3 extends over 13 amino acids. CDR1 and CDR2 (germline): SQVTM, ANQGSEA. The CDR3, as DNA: TGCAGCGTTCTGGTGGGGGGCAACTATGGCTACACCTTC. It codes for CSVLVGGNYGYTF.

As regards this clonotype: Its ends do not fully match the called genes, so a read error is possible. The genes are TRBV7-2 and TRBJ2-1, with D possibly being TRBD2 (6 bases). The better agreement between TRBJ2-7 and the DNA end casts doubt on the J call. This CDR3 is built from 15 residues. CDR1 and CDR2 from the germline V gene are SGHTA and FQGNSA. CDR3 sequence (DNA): TGTGCCCGCAGCTTAGGTGGACTACCAGTCTACGAGCAGTACTTC. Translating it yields CARSLGGLPVYEQYF.

The CDR3 nucleotides read TGTGCCAGCAGCCCGCCCCGGGGCGGGGAAAAACTGTTTTTT. Protein sequence: CASSPPRGGEKLFF. This chain uses TRBV3-1 with TRBJ1-4, with TRBD1 as a possible D gene (5 bases). Germline CDR1 is LGHDT and CDR2 is YNNKEL (reference sequence). V lost 4 bases and J lost 8, with 14 bases in between. The CDR3 runs to 14 residues.

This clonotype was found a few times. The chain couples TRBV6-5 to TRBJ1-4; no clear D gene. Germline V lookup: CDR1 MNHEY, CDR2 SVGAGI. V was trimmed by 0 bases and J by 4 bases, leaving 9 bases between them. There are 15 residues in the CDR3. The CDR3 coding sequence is TGTGCCAGCAGTTACTCGATCGAAAGTAATGAAAAACTGTTTTTT. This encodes CASSYSIESNEKLFF.

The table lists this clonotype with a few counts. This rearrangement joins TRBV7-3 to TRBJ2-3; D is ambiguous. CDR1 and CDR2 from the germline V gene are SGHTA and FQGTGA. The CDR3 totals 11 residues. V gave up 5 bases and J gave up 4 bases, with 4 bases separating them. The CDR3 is CASSISDTQYF. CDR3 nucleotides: TGTGCCAGCAGCATCTCAGATACGCAGTATTTT.